These T cell receptor beta chains were read from a single sample in a study of post-analysis software for immune sequencing data. TCRdb redid the calling of the PCR reads with MiXCR, one entry per CDR3 protein. The table records hundreds of thousands of distinct CDR3 sequences, roughly 29% of them present only once. Sequencing was done on a sample of blood. These receptors all come from a girl aged 10-17 years with multiple sclerosis. Both conserved end residues are part of each CDR3. A D gene is named only where the DNA matches it firmly. Part of the rows lack a size; the others show once, few, many or a class for expanded clones.

>few|TRBV18|NA|TRBJ2-5
TGTGCCAGCTCACTCCGGCAGGGGCTGGAGACCCAGTACTTC
CASSLRQGLETQYF
>few|TRBV5-1|NA|TRBJ2-6
TGCGCCAGCAGCCTCAGTGGGACACTTGGCGGGGCCAACGTCCTGACTTTC
CASSLSGTLGGANVLTF
>NA|TRBV20-1|NA|TRBJ2-3
TGCAGTGCCCCGACGGGGCAGGTTACAGATACGCAGTATTTT
CSAPTGQVTDTQYF
>few|TRBV29-1|NA|TRBJ2-7
TGCAGCGTTGAAACCCCTGTAGGGCTCGGATCCTACGAGCAGTACTTC
CSVETPVGLGSYEQYF
>NA|TRBV20-1|NA|TRBJ2-7
TGCAGTGCTAGAGATAGGGGCCGCCAGTACGAGCAGTACTTC
CSARDRGRQYEQYF
>many|TRBV6-4|NA|TRBJ2-1
TGTGCCAGCAGTGACTCGAACTCCCCTGGCAATGAGCAGTTCTTC
CASSDSNSPGNEQFF
>few|TRBV6-6|NA|TRBJ2-5
TGTGCCAGCAGTTCGAGAGGTCGGAAAGAGACCCAGTACTTC
CASSSRGRKETQYF
>NA|TRBV10-3|NA|TRBJ1-1
TGTGCCATCAGTGGGCGGGAAACGAACACTGAAGCTTTCTTT
CAISGRETNTEAFF
>few|TRBV20-1|NA|TRBJ2-1
TGCAGTGCTAGAGCTTGGGACCTATACAATGAGCAGTTCTTC
CSARAWDLYNEQFF
>few|TRBV29-1|NA|TRBJ1-1
TGCAGCGGCCTGGGAGGGGCGAGCACTGAAGCTTTCTTT
CSGLGGASTEAFF
>NA|TRBV11-2|NA|TRBJ2-3
TGTGCCAGCAGCTTTCTCGGGGGCAGCGGCCCGCAGTATTTT
CASSFLGGSGPQYF
>once|TRBV12-3/TRBV12-4|NA|TRBJ1-6
TGTGCGACCAGTACTCAGGGGTTTAATTCACCCCTCCACTTT
CATSTQGFNSPLHF
>NA|TRBV6-2/TRBV6-3|NA|TRBJ2-1
TGTGCCAGCAGTCAACAGGGCCCCTACAATGAGCAGTTCTTC
CASSQQGPYNEQFF
>NA|TRBV7-6|TRBD1|TRBJ2-3
TGTGCCAGCAGCCCCAGGACAGGGGGGGATACGCAGTATTTT
CASSPRTGGDTQYF
>NA|TRBV9|NA|TRBJ2-1
TGTGCCAGCCGCGCCGGTCGGAATGAGCAGTTCTTC
CASRAGRNEQFF
>NA|TRBV5-1|NA|TRBJ2-7
TGCGCCAGCAGCGCCGAGGGTAACTCCTACAATGAGCAGTACTTC
CASSAEGNSYNEQYF
>NA|TRBV29-1|TRBD1|TRBJ2-7
TGCAGCGTTGCAGATCCAGTGGGGACAGGAGTCTACGAGCAGTACTTC
CSVADPVGTGVYEQYF
>few|TRBV2|NA|TRBJ2-3
TGTGCCAGCAGTGAAGAAAGGGGGTTCACAGATACGCAGTATTTT
CASSEERGFTDTQYF
>NA|TRBV6-2/TRBV6-3|NA|TRBJ2-3
TGTGCCAGCAGTGACGTTTCCACGACAGATACGCAGTATTTT
CASSDVSTTDTQYF
>once|TRBV20-1|TRBD2|TRBJ2-3
TGCAGTGCCCCCTCTAGCGGCCATACGCAGTATTTT
CSAPSSGHTQYF
>few|TRBV29-1|TRBD2|TRBJ2-5
TGCAGCGTTGGAGCGGGAGGAGGGGTAGAGGAGACCCAGTACTTC
CSVGAGGGVEETQYF
>few|TRBV6-6|NA|TRBJ2-7
TGTGCCAGCAGTCCCGCGACAGGCGGGGTATTCCAGGGCGAGCAGTACTTC
CASSPATGGVFQGEQYF
>few|TRBV9|NA|TRBJ2-3
TGTGCCAGCAGCGTAGCAGGGTTCCCAGGGGAGACAGATACGCAGTATTTT
CASSVAGFPGETDTQYF
>few|TRBV6-6|NA|TRBJ1-6
TGTGCCAGCAGTTCCAGCTCCTATAATTCACCCCTCCACTTT
CASSSSSYNSPLHF
>NA|TRBV18|NA|TRBJ1-6
TGTGCCAGCTCATCCAAAATCAGAGGGACGGGGTATAATTCACCCCTCCACTTT
CASSSKIRGTGYNSPLHF
>NA|TRBV20-1|NA|TRBJ1-2
TGCAGTGCTCGACGGGACGCGGGGGGCTACACCTTC
CSARRDAGGYTF
>many|TRBV20-1|TRBD1|TRBJ2-4
TGCAGTGCTACGAGACAGGGTTTAACCAAAAACATTCAGTACTTC
CSATRQGLTKNIQYF
>few|TRBV27|TRBD2|TRBJ2-1
TGTGCCAGCAGTTTCGAAGGCGGGGGCTCCTACAATGAGCAGTTCTTC
CASSFEGGGSYNEQFF
>NA|TRBV11-2|TRBD2|TRBJ2-7
TGTGCCAGCAGTCCGGCGGCGGGCGCCGGGACTATCCACGAGCAGTACTTC
CASSPAAGAGTIHEQYF
>NA|TRBV4-3|NA|TRBJ1-2
TGCACCAGCAGCCAATCCCATGGGGGTAGCTATGGCTACACCTTC
CTSSQSHGGSYGYTF
>NA|TRBV7-9|NA|TRBJ1-1
TGTGCCAGCAGCTTAGAGCACAGTGCGACTGAAGCTTTCTTT
CASSLEHSATEAFF
>NA|TRBV5-1|NA|TRBJ1-2
TGCGCCAGCAGTCCAGGGGTCCGCTACACCTTC
CASSPGVRYTF
>NA|TRBV20-1|TRBD2|TRBJ2-5
TGCAGTGCAACCGGGACTAGCGGGAGGCAAGAGACCCAGTACTTC
CSATGTSGRQETQYF
>many|TRBV20-1|NA|TRBJ2-1
TGCAGTGCCGAAACTAGAAGCCCTTTGTATGAGCAGTTCTTC
CSAETRSPLYEQFF
>NA|TRBV10-3|TRBD2|TRBJ2-2
TGTGCCATCGGGACTAGCGGGAGCACCGGGGAGCTGTTTTTT
CAIGTSGSTGELFF
>many|TRBV7-9|NA|TRBJ2-1
TGTGCCAGCAGCCTCACTCTGGGCGGTAGAAACAATGAGCAGTTCTTC
CASSLTLGGRNNEQFF
>NA|TRBV12-3/TRBV12-4|TRBD1|TRBJ2-7
TGTGCCAGCAGTTTGGACAGGGGAGACTACGAGCAGTACTTC
CASSLDRGDYEQYF
>NA|TRBV9|TRBD1|TRBJ1-5
TGTGCCAGCAGCGTTCAGGGGGATGGTCAGCCCCAGCATTTT
CASSVQGDGQPQHF
>few|TRBV20-1|TRBD1|TRBJ2-3
TGCAGTGCTAGGACAGGGGGAGATACGCAGTATTTT
CSARTGGDTQYF
>NA|TRBV27|NA|TRBJ2-1
TGTGCCAGCAGTCGGGACGGAAAGCAGTTCTTC
CASSRDGKQFF
>NA|TRBV28|NA|TRBJ1-6
TGTGCCAGCAGCGAACGGGGCGAGGAGAGCGATAATTCACCCCTCCACTTT
CASSERGEESDNSPLHF